The 21 T cell receptor beta chains listed next were all sequenced from one sample in a study of blood T cell repertoires in COVID-19. The table came from immunoSEQ multiplex PCR; TCRdb's copy has only in-frame clones and leaves some out. Of fewer than 80,000 clones in the sample, around 84% were seen once. The specimen sequenced was peripheral blood. These receptors all stem from a man aged 65 to 85 with acute or convalescent COVID-19.

V usage is TRBV5-5 and J usage is TRBJ1-6; 9 bases line up with TRBD1. Germline lookup yields CDR1 SGHKS and CDR2 YYEKEE (reference sequence). V lost 1 base to trimming and J lost 2 bases; unmatched junction nucleotides: 13. This CDR3 spans 20 amino acids. CDR3 residues: CASSLIPSTGTGTYNSPLHF. The CDR3 DNA reads as TGTGCCAGCAGCTTGATACCTTCAACCGGGACAGGGACCTATAATTCACCCCTCCACTTT.

The rearrangement links TRBV21-1 to TRBJ1-5; the listed D gene, TRBD1, was not tested against the DNA. TRBV21-1 is flagged as a pseudogene. The CDR3 length is 14 residues. The CDR3, as DNA: TGTGCCAGCAGCAAAGGGGGCGGAAATCAGCCCCAGCATTTT. It specifies CASSKGGGNQPQHF.

The chain employs TRBV9 and TRBJ1-1; D possibly corresponds to TRBD1 (5 bases). The CDR3 spans 14 residues. Between the trimmed V and J ends, which lost 7 bases and 3 bases, there was a span of 16 bases. CDR1 and CDR2 (germline): SGDLS, YYNGEE. The DNA for the CDR3 is TGTGCCAGCTCCCCGGGGGGGAGATACACTGAAGCTTTCTTT. It codes for CASSPGGRYTEAFF.

J is TRBJ2-1 and V is TRBV6-6; a weak D match, TRBD1 (6 bases). Deletions cut 5 bases from V and 6 bases from J, with 11 bases between. The CDR3 is made up of 13 amino acids. The V gene's germline CDR1 is MNHNY and CDR2 SVGAGI (reference sequence). The CDR3 is CASSTGTSNEQFF. The CDR3 DNA reads TGTGCCAGCAGTACCGGGACAAGCAATGAGCAGTTCTTC.

CDR3 residues: CASSHRRGTEAFF. In DNA form, the CDR3 reads TGCGCCAGCAGCCATCGACGGGGCACTGAAGCTTTCTTT. This chain links TRBV10-1 with TRBJ1-1; no clear D. Germline assignment: CDR1 WNHNN and CDR2 SYGVQD (reference sequence). The CDR3 loop spans 13 amino acids. The V end lost 6 bases, the J end lost 4 bases, and 12 bases lay between the germline ends.

This clone has just a few counts. V gene TRBV10-3 combines with J gene TRBJ2-2; D perhaps matches TRBD1 (6 bases). In germline, CDR1 is ENHRY, CDR2 SYGVKD. The CDR3 has 16 amino acids. V was pared by 1 base and J by 2 bases, with 11 bases between. The CDR3 loop is CAISEFGGLNTGELFF. The CDR3 DNA reads as TGTGCCATCAGTGAGTTTGGGGGCCTAAACACCGGGGAGCTGTTTTTT.

Written as DNA, the CDR3 is TGTGCCAGCAGCGTCCATGGGACAGTGAACACTGAAGCTTTCTTT. Translating gives CASSVHGTVNTEAFF. The V call is TRBV6-5, the J call TRBJ1-1; 7 bases match TRBD1. The V segment lost 6 bases and the J segment 0 bases; nucleotides outside the gene matches: 7. The CDR3 is 15 amino acids. Germline-derived CDR1 and CDR2 are MNHEY and SVGAGI.

This chain joins TRBV9 and TRBJ2-5; TRBD1 might be the D (6 bases). V lost 0 bases, J lost 6 bases, and 9 bases lay in between. The CDR3 loop spans 13 amino acids. The V gene's germline CDR1 is SGDLS and CDR2 YYNGEE. DNA for the CDR3: TGTGCCAGCAGCGTAGGGGGGCGGCAGACCCAGTACTTC. Translation gives CASSVGGRQTQYF.

The chain links TRBV6-5 to TRBJ2-5, with 7 nucleotides matching TRBD2. CDR3 length: 14 amino acids. Germline CDR1 is MNHEY and CDR2 is SVGAGI. Trimming at V came to 6 bases and at J to 0 bases, leaving 4 bases not matched to a gene. CDR3 in DNA: TGTGCCAGCAGGAACGGGGGGAACCAAGAGACCCAGTACTTC. This encodes CASRNGGNQETQYF.

This chain uses TRBV7-6 with TRBJ2-5, with 10 bases that match TRBD2. V lost 3 bases and J lost 4; bases outside the gene matches: 8. The CDR3 consists of 16 residues. Germline V lookup: CDR1 SGHVS, CDR2 FNYEAQ. The CDR3 DNA reads as TGTGCCAGCAGCTTGTACGGGACTAGCGACTCAGAGACCCAGTACTTC. Translating gives CASSLYGTSDSETQYF.

The gene calls are TRBV5-4 and TRBJ2-7; 8 bases are shared with TRBD2. CDR1 and CDR2 from the germline V gene are SGHNT and YYREEE (reference sequence). The CDR3 length is 13 residues. With V trimmed by 1 base and J by 6 bases, 3 bases remained unmatched. DNA for the CDR3: TGTGCCAGCAGCTTGCGGCTAGCGGGCGAGCAGTACTTC. Protein: CASSLRLAGEQYF.

The chain combines TRBV25-1 with TRBJ2-2, with 11 bases that match TRBD1. The CDR3 length is 17 residues. The germline V gene has CDR1 MGHDK and CDR2 SYGVNS. V trimming: 3 bases; J trimming: 3 bases; junction bases outside the gene matches: 6. CDR3 loop: CASSDGTGGWDTGELFF. CDR3 DNA: TGTGCCAGCAGTGACGGGACAGGGGGTTGGGACACCGGGGAGCTGTTTTTT.

The J gene is TRBJ2-1, the V gene TRBV11-2; D perhaps matches TRBD2 (6 bases). Looked up from germline, CDR1 is SGHAT and CDR2 is FQNNGV. Trimming took 0 bases from V and 3 from J, leaving 24 bases between them. The CDR3 is 20 residues long. The CDR3 is CASSLEAGAGRLTNYNEQFF. CDR3 bases: TGTGCCAGCAGCTTAGAGGCCGGGGCGGGAAGACTAACAAACTACAATGAGCAGTTCTTC.

V usage is TRBV5-1 and J usage is TRBJ2-1, with TRBD2 matching over 8 bases. Germline lookup yields CDR1 SGHRS and CDR2 YFSETQ. The V gene end was trimmed by 3 bases and the J gene end by 9 bases; junction bases not matched to a gene: 8. The CDR3 loop spans 14 amino acids. The CDR3 DNA reads as TGCGCCAGCAGCTCGGGACTAGATGGCGGTGAGCAGTTCTTC. Its protein is CASSSGLDGGEQFF.

The rearrangement uses TRBV10-2 and TRBJ2-1; D possibly corresponds to TRBD1 (5 bases). CDR3 length: 15 amino acids. The V gene lost 6 bases and the J gene lost 3 bases, with 15 bases spanning the gap. Germline CDR1 reads WSHSY; CDR2 reads SAAADI. The CDR3 here is CASREGVVNYNEQFF. The CDR3 DNA is TGCGCCAGCAGAGAAGGGGTGGTTAACTACAATGAGCAGTTCTTC.

The chain employs TRBV19 and TRBJ2-5; no definite D call. The CDR3 has 14 amino acids. Germline assignment: CDR1 LNHDA and CDR2 SQIVND (reference sequence). The V end was cut by 0 bases, the J end by 6 bases, with 11 bases between. Here the CDR3 DNA reads TGTGCCAGTAGTATAGAGGGTAGCCGGCAGACCCAGTACTTC. It yields the protein CASSIEGSRQTQYF.

The chain uses TRBV2 and TRBJ2-3; TRBD2 matches at 10 bases. This CDR3 contains 18 residues. The ends lost 6 bases at V and 4 bases at J; junction bases unmatched: 16. The germline CDR1 and CDR2 sequences are SNHLY and FYNNEI. In DNA form, the CDR3 reads TGTGCCAGCAGAAAACGGTGGGCTAGCGGGAGTTTCGCAGATACGCAGTATTTT. It translates to CASRKRWASGSFADTQYF.

V usage is TRBV18 and J usage is TRBJ2-3; 9 positions match TRBD1. Germline trimming cut 2 bases from V and 3 bases from J; bases unmatched to any gene: 0. This CDR3 has 14 residues. CDR1 is KGHSH and CDR2 is LQKENI in the germline V gene. CDR3 amino acids: CASSPGTGTDTQYF. CDR3 bases: TGTGCCAGCTCACCAGGGACAGGGACAGATACGCAGTATTTT.

The rearrangement links TRBV24-1 to TRBJ1-1; D uncertain. In germline, CDR1 is KGHDR, CDR2 SFDVKD. CDR3 length: 12 amino acids. V was pared by 4 bases and J by 4 bases, with 6 bases between. Here the CDR3 reads CATSEAGTEAFF. The CDR3 coding sequence is TGTGCCACCAGTGAAGCGGGCACTGAAGCTTTCTTT.

The chain links TRBV7-2 to TRBJ2-3, with TRBD2 matching 15 bases. The germline V gene encodes CDR1 SGHTA and CDR2 FQGNSA. V was pared by 5 bases and J by 6 bases, with 12 bases of the junction left unmatched. CDR3 length: 18 amino acids. CDR3 coding DNA: TGTGCCAGCAGCGAGACCTCGGGACTAGCGGGGGGCAGGGATACGCAGTATTTT. This translates into CASSETSGLAGGRDTQYF. Drawing the rest from reference TRBV7-2 and TRBJ2-3, the complete variable domain is GAGVSQSPSNKVTEKGKDVELRCDPISGHTALYWYRQSLGQGLEFLIYFQGNSAPDKSGLPSDRFSAERTGGSVSTLTIQRTQQEDSAVYLCASSETSGLAGGRDTQYFGPGTRLTVL.

V and J are TRBV5-4 and TRBJ2-1, with TRBD1 identical over 9 bases. The trim removed 2 bases at V and 10 bases at J, leaving 7 bases unmatched. The CDR3 is 14 amino acids. The germline gives CDR1 SGHNT, CDR2 YYREEE (reference sequence). The CDR3 coding sequence is TGTGCCAGCAGCTTACAGGGGGCGCAGAGGGAGCAGTTCTTC. Its translation is CASSLQGAQREQFF.